The text below deals with one T cell receptor (beta chain). Its antigen specificity is not known. The data are from a study of cytomegalovirus exposure and HLA in healthy donors (dated by TCRdb to 2016 to 2017). Describing the broader study: An earlier analysis of around 600 of the donors reported 250 to 300 Gb of sequence data and 117 million unique TCR beta sequences from roughly 180 million T cells. HLA typing covered class I and class II loci at four-digit resolution. An early release that covered some 630 HLA-typed donors contained approximately 300 gigabases of sequencing data and tens of millions of unique TCR sequences. Along with the roughly 670-subject first cohort, a separate validation cohort of 120 different subjects was used. Every repertoire in the discovery cohort had been generated on one and the same sequencing platform. On average, around 200,000 unique TCR beta nucleotide sequences were sequenced per donor among about 400 genotyped donors of the cohort, with roughly 20% of those sequences being non-productive. High-throughput TCR immunosequencing, statistical association of individual TCRs with disease status, and machine learning were combined to predict cytomegalovirus infection status. To study patterns of TCR occurrence, a later analysis re-analyzed previously published TCR beta repertoires from under 750 donors and added high-resolution HLA genotyping. Rather than drawing on any new phenotypic data, the later analysis identified candidate immune exposures from TCR beta sequences and the way those sequences occurred across donors. The number of typed donors differed by locus: about 629-630 for A, B, C, DRB1 and DQB1; 500 to 550 for DQA1; fewer than 610 for DPA1; and roughly 470 for DPB1. The study profiled the T cell repertoires of approximately 700 subjects by immunosequencing and related them to cytomegalovirus serostatus. About five DR-DQ haplotypes were handled as single units for association and clustering, since linkage in the cohort was strong. The genetic ancestry cluster associated with self-reported Caucasian donors included 65% to 90% of the roughly 380 genotyped donors. Donor age, sex, ethnicity and CMV serostatus were collected together with the repertoire data. The study aimed to test whether cataloging public T cell receptors could reveal signatures of past pathogen exposure. A later genetic analysis took genome-wide SNP genotypes for about three fifths of the 666 donors and used that subset as a discovery cohort. To decide whether each TCR beta V gene segment behaved as functional or pseudogenic, an earlier analysis of fewer than 750 of the donors relied on high-throughput TCR beta sequencing. Paper-wide results and their limitations: In an earlier analysis of approximately 600 of the donors, most TCR beta V segments were observed in productive rearrangements about 87% or about 30% of the time, broadly matching IMGT annotations. The cohort was sequenced for TCR beta chains only, and without alpha or paired-chain data the features that could be detected were limited. Several of the top co-occurrence clusters appeared to be linked to parvovirus B19, influenza, CMV and Epstein-Barr virus, according to a later analysis. Because some donors lacked HLA typing at each locus, the association tests relied only on the typed subset. Because counts were too low, about 17 rarely observed V segments, including chromosome 9 orphons, were excluded from the earlier analysis of 500 to 700 of the donors. When HLA alleles, especially DR and DQ, strongly co-occurred, TCR associations were difficult to assign to individual alleles. A few of the identified cytomegalovirus-associated TCR beta chains were confirmed in vitro to be specific for cytomegalovirus antigens. In a later analysis, HLA-associated TCR beta chains showed more clonal expansion and lower generation probabilities than non-associated chains that were equally common. The classifier was reported to diagnose cytomegalovirus status with high specificity and sensitivity in both the original cohort and the validation cohort. A later genetic analysis associated a missense DCLRE1C variant with V-gene and J-gene trimming of TCR beta chains, and an independent cohort replicated the association. In the study, some 160 TCR beta chains were listed as associated with cytomegalovirus. Presence/absence analyses assumed roughly uniform sequencing depth across donors, an assumption that may not hold. Correlated functional status among segregating V segments might be attributable to linkage disequilibrium, but an unknown experimental factor could not be ruled out. A further reported finding was that TCR beta sequences accurately predicted the HLA-A and HLA-B alleles for most subjects in the first cohort. Most CMV-associated TCR beta chains appeared to be HLA-restricted in a later analysis, and the HLA associations seemed to be driven largely by CMV exposure. In a later analysis, more than 15,000 TCR beta sequences were associated with specific HLA alleles at a false discovery rate of 0.05. CMV serostatus was the only immune exposure information available for the cohort. A group of highly shared sequence variants was considered likely to be a technical artifact of the sequencing pipeline. The authors suggested that the approach could potentially be generalized to other disease states and immunological phenotypes. In a later genetic analysis, fewer N-insertions in productive TCRs were reported among donors in an Asian-associated ancestry cluster than the roughly 700-donor mean. In a later analysis, the rate of TCR association differed among HLA loci, with DRB1 alleles having the most associated TCRs and HLA-C alleles having the fewest. Most TCR sequences were observed very rarely across donors, whereas some public TCRs were present in many individuals.

Library method: the immunoSEQ multiplex PCR assay. A mixture of 60 forward primers for TCR Vbeta segments and 13 reverse primers for TCR Jbeta segments was used in the multiplex PCR. The CDR3 region of rearranged TCR beta genes was amplified from genomic DNA with a multiplex PCR assay. The Illumina HiSeq System was used to sequence the amplified TCR beta libraries as 87-base-pair reads. Per the source publication's procedure: Across the 670 or so repertoires, a later analysis counted approximately 83 million unique TCR beta chains, around 11 million of which were shared by at least two donors. To remove PCR and sequencing errors, raw reads were error-corrected and collapsed into unique sequences using a nearest-neighbor algorithm that merged closely related sequences. Alignment of CDR3 sequences to IMGT reference sequences was used to assign V, D and J gene segments. For a sequence to be retained, a match of at least six nucleotides to both a V gene segment and a J gene segment was required. Rearrangements were classified as productive when the CDR3 lacked stop codons and remained in frame with V and J, and all other rearrangements were classified as non-productive. Following IMGT convention, CDR3 was defined as the stretch from the second conserved V-encoded cysteine to the conserved J-encoded phenylalanine. Sequences without an unambiguous match to a single V gene segment were excluded from the earlier analysis of over 500 of the donors. In an earlier analysis of several hundred of the donors, V segments were called functional above 56.7% productive rearrangements and were called segregating when the between-donor standard deviation exceeded 5%. A statistical classification framework was built for diagnosing cytomegalovirus status from the catalog of TCR beta chain sequences. V and J gene assignment, in a later analysis, came from comparing TCR nucleotide sequences with IMGT/GENE-DB human TR gene sequences. A later analysis assigned CDR3 sequences and most-parsimonious VDJ recombination scenarios with the TCRdist pipeline. In a later analysis, every TCR beta chain was defined by the combination of its CDR3 amino acid sequence and its V-gene family, and reads without a unique V-gene family were dropped. To address suspected cross-contamination and a sequencing artifact, a later analysis removed 592 highly shared, low-generation-probability nucleotide sequences. A later analysis calculated a clonal expansion index for each public chain from normalized within-repertoire ranks of inferred template counts. In a later analysis, generation probabilities were computed with a VDJ recombination model fitted to out-of-frame rearrangements, and the resulting probabilities were checked against IGoR. In a later analysis, TCR-TCR, TCR-HLA and TCR-CMV co-occurrence was scored with hypergeometric tests, and a repertoire-size bias correction was applied to TCR pairs. False discovery rates were estimated in a later analysis by permuting HLA or CMV assignments 20 times. A later analysis grouped co-occurring TCRs with DBSCAN, adding TCRdist sequence similarity when clustering within HLA-allele-positive subsets. For co-occurrence clustering, repertoires with fewer than 30,000 or more than 120,000 public chains were excluded, along with roughly 5 repertoires with anomalous nucleotide sharing. This immuneACCESS table, as held by TCRdb, lists in-frame sequences with V and J called but not all clones. Of the missing ones, under half trace to an unresolved V gene in checked studies; the others have no known cause. From that table come the V and J calls and clone size; the DNA was used to work out D and trimming. This sample's table has entries for approximately 100,000 clones. Of the sample, about 0.59% is held by the ten largest clones.

The cohort was made up of about 610 healthy bone marrow donors. At the time of sampling, all cohort members were nominally healthy, though unrecorded immune exposures were likely present. The donor tested CMV seronegative, placing the donor among the 350 to 400 seronegative members of the cohort. A peripheral blood sample was provided by each donor, and peripheral blood mononuclear cells were used for TCR beta sequencing. The Qiagen DNeasy Blood Extraction Kit was used to extract genomic DNA from the blood cell samples. This TCR came from a man in his forties or fifties in good health and CMV-seronegative. The sequencing input was PBMCs.

CDR3 reads: CSVAKGQVVDGYTF. The DNA reads as follows: TGCAGCGTAGCCAAGGGACAGGTAGTTGATGGCTACACCTTC. The chain employs TRBV29-1 and TRBJ1-2; the junction holds 8 bases that match TRBD1. Here V drops 6 bases and J drops 6 bases, and the junction holds 12 bases not matched to any gene. The cysteine opens and the phenylalanine closes a CDR3 of 14 amino acids. The retained sequence is limited to the CDR3, 42 bases, with the frame set at the first base. CDR1 SQVTM and CDR2 ANQGSEA were looked up in the germline V gene.